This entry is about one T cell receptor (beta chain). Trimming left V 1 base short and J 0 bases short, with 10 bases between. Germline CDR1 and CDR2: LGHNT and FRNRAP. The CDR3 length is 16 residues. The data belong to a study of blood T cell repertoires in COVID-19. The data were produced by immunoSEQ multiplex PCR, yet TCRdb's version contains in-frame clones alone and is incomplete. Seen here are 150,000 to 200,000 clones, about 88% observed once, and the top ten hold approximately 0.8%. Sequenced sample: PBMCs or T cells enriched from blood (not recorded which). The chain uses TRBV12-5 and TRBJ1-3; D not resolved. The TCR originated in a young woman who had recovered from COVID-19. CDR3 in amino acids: CASGLGRPGSGNTIYF. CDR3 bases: TGTGCTAGTGGTTTGGGGCGGCCTGGCTCTGGAAACACCATATATTTT.